A selection of T cell receptor beta chains follows, all from one sample in a study of T cell responses to AZD1222 COVID-19 vaccine. Repertoires were generated with immunoSEQ multiplex PCR, while TCRdb's copy carries only in-frame clones and drops some. The data contain roughly 110,000 clones, roughly 90% of them singletons. The source was peripheral blood, collected on day 0 of AZD1222 vaccination. Receptor source: an adult in good health. CDR3s include the opening cysteine and the closing phenylalanine or tryptophan. Fields, in order: V gene, J gene, CDR3 protein.

TRBV9,TRBJ2-1,CASSGGLAGYNEQFF
TRBV2,TRBJ2-3,CASSFYPGRNTDTQYF
TRBV6-2/TRBV6-3,TRBJ2-5,CASSYGLAGFQETQYF
TRBV12-3/TRBV12-4,TRBJ1-5,CASSFDNQPQHF
TRBV12-5,TRBJ2-5,CASAQGRYNETQYF
TRBV7-9,TRBJ2-1,CASSLVAGGGYNEQFF
TRBV10-2,TRBJ1-5,CASRRDTQPGPQHF
TRBV3-1/TRBV3-2,TRBJ2-1,CASSQDLAGYNEQFF
TRBV28,TRBJ1-6,CASSVTGGDSPLHF
TRBV9,TRBJ1-2,CASSPGTGEIYGYTF
TRBV28,TRBJ1-6,CASSFRTGVGSPLHF
TRBV5-1,TRBJ1-1,CASSPRGTPNTEAFF
TRBV28,TRBJ1-6,CASWGPSHNSPLHF
TRBV7-2,TRBJ2-5,CASSFYETQYF
TRBV6-6,TRBJ1-1,CASREQGGEAFF
TRBV20-1,TRBJ1-5,CSASAQGVSNQPQHF
TRBV11-3,TRBJ2-5,CASSFSSLDGETQYF
TRBV28,TRBJ1-1,CASRLKGGTPGLNTEAFF
TRBV15,TRBJ2-7,CATSGLNSPNEQYF
TRBV7-3,TRBJ1-5,CASSNRDTPSNQPQHF
TRBV25-1,TRBJ2-3,CASSEYGSGVGTDTQYF
TRBV5-1,TRBJ2-2,CASRTEGQGAGELFF
TRBV19,TRBJ2-3,CASTGGAPGTDTQYF
TRBV5-1,TRBJ2-7,CASSLGGRPFSSYEQYF
TRBV29-1,TRBJ1-2,CSVEGVEANYGYTF
TRBV28,TRBJ1-1,CASSPRQGGANTEAFF
TRBV19,TRBJ1-1,CASSKGGTMNTEAFF
TRBV15,TRBJ2-5,CATSREPGRETQYF
TRBV5-1,TRBJ2-7,CASSNPTGDEQYF
TRBV6-2/TRBV6-3,TRBJ2-7,CASSYFNEQYF
TRBV30,TRBJ1-5,CAWSVLTQHQPQHF
TRBV9,TRBJ2-1,CASSVVLF
TRBV7-8,TRBJ2-7,CASSGLAGGHEQYF
TRBV7-9,TRBJ1-1,CASSLGQGAEAFF
TRBV6-5,TRBJ2-3,CASSYSWTVSTDTQYF
TRBV6-2/TRBV6-3,TRBJ2-7,CASSYPRGGQYF
TRBV2,TRBJ2-5,CASRADRGRVETQYF
TRBV5-5,TRBJ1-3,CASSLLTASSGNTIYF
TRBV2,TRBJ2-7,CASSEGQFGYEQYF
TRBV5-1,TRBJ2-2,CASSFRTGPGELFF
TRBV18,TRBJ1-6,CASSPTGVYNSPLHF
TRBV28,TRBJ1-2,CASLPGGRDAYGYTF
TRBV6-5,TRBJ1-3,CASSPGTVSGNTIYF
TRBV6-2/TRBV6-3,TRBJ2-1,CASSYKAGAGEQFF
TRBV7-9,TRBJ2-6,CASSQLYSGANVLTF
TRBV18,TRBJ2-7,CASSPQNRLAEQYF
TRBV7-9,TRBJ1-5,CASSPRGRGADPNQPQHF
TRBV3-1/TRBV3-2,TRBJ2-7,CASRAGTSSYEQYF
TRBV19,TRBJ2-4,CASRGPRDSTLNSVKNIQYF
TRBV9,TRBJ2-1,CASSVEGDYSYNEQFF
TRBV6-1,TRBJ2-2,CASSEQLRDRGRVFF